The entry below describes one T cell receptor beta chain. As processed by the authors: Estimation of nucleated cell counts relied on the amplification of reference gene primers. Clones were read by immunoSEQ multiplex PCR, and TCRdb kept only the in-frame ones, dropping some. That table supplies the V and J calls and clone size; D and trimming were determined from the DNA. The table includes around 270,000 clones, more than 75% detected once. The germline V gene encodes CDR1 LGHDT and CDR2 YNNKEL (reference sequence). CDR3 size: 14 residues. Trimming removed 1 base from V and 5 bases from J, with 9 bases in between. This sample stems from a study of blood T cell repertoires in COVID-19. Background on the study: There were acute and convalescent COVID-19 samples, and they came from the United States, Italy and Spain. Sample material is recorded as cDNA or gDNA derived from T cells, B-cell-depleted T cells, or PBMCs.

The TCR originated in a woman in her forties or fifties with acute or convalescent COVID-19. The sequenced sample was peripheral blood. The rearrangement links TRBV3-1 (or the pseudogene TRBV3-2) to TRBJ1-5; the D gene is possibly TRBD1 (5 bases). The CDR3 loop is CASSQARADQPQHF. The CDR3 nucleotides are TGTGCCAGCAGCCAAGCCAGGGCCGATCAGCCCCAGCATTTT.